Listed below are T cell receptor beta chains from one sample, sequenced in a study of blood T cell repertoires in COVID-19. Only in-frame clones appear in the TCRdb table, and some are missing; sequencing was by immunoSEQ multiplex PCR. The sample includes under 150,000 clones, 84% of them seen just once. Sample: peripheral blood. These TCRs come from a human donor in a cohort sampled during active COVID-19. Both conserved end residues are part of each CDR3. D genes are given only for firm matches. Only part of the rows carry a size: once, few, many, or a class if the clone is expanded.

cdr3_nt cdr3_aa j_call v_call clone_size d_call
TGTGCCAGCAGCGTAGAGGCGGCAACTAATGAAAAACTGTTTTTT CASSVEAATNEKLFF TRBJ1-4 TRBV9 - -
TGCAGCGGGGACAGGGGGCCGAACACTGAAGCTTTCTTT CSGDRGPNTEAFF TRBJ1-1 TRBV29-1 few TRBD1
TGTGCCAGCAGCTCCCGACCGGACAATTTCAACGAGCAGTACTTC CASSSRPDNFNEQYF TRBJ2-7 TRBV7-8 - -
TGTGCCTTCGGTGGTAGAGCGTTCAATCAGCCCCAGCATTTT CAFGGRAFNQPQHF TRBJ1-5 TRBV30 - -
TGTGCCAGCAGTGAAGCGCGGCAGGGGGCTTATGGCTACACCTTC CASSEARQGAYGYTF TRBJ1-2 TRBV2 - TRBD1
TGTGCCAGCAGCTTAAGAGGGGGTAAGAGCAATCAGCCCCAGCATTTT CASSLRGGKSNQPQHF TRBJ1-5 TRBV7-2 - -
TGTGCCAGCAGCGTCCGATGGGCAGGGGCAAAAGAGACCCAGTACTTC CASSVRWAGAKETQYF TRBJ2-5 TRBV9 - -
TGTGCCTGGACTGCGGGACTAGCGGGCACAGATACGCAGTATTTT CAWTAGLAGTDTQYF TRBJ2-3 TRBV30 - TRBD2
TGTGCCAGCAGCTTAGTCAGGGGGCTAGGGGCCAACGTCCTGACTTTC CASSLVRGLGANVLTF TRBJ2-6 TRBV11-2 - TRBD1
TGTGCCAGCAGTTTATGGGGGGACAGGGCTCCCTATGGCTACACCTTC CASSLWGDRAPYGYTF TRBJ1-2 TRBV28 once TRBD1
TGTGCCACCAGTGATAAGGACAGGGTGAGTGGCTACACCTTC CATSDKDRVSGYTF TRBJ1-2 TRBV24-1 few TRBD1
TGTGCCAGCAGCTTAACCGGACAGGAAGAGACCCAGTACTTC CASSLTGQEETQYF TRBJ2-5 TRBV7-3 - TRBD1
TGTGCCAGCAGTGACAGGGCGGCAGGGGTTAGGCAGCCCCAGCATTTT CASSDRAAGVRQPQHF TRBJ1-5 TRBV2 - -
TGTGCCAGCGATCCCCGGCGTGGAGCCTACGAGCAGTACTTC CASDPRRGAYEQYF TRBJ2-7 TRBV6-5 - -
TGTGCCAGCCACCATCAGGCCTTCGGGCAGTTCTTC CASHHQAFGQFF TRBJ2-1 TRBV12-3/TRBV12-4 - -
TGTGCCAGCAGCGTTAGGGACATGGAGACCCAGTACTTC CASSVRDMETQYF TRBJ2-5 TRBV9 - -
TGTGCCAGCTCCGGCCGGGATCAGCCCCAGCATTTT CASSGRDQPQHF TRBJ1-5 TRBV5-8 - -
TGTGCCAGTACCCCCGGGTCGGTGTGGAAGAACACTGAAGCTTTCTTT CASTPGSVWKNTEAFF TRBJ1-1 TRBV19 - -
TGTGCCAGCAGTTTTCGCCCAGGGTCTGAAGCTTTCTTT CASSFRPGSEAFF TRBJ1-1 TRBV12-3/TRBV12-4 - -
TGTGCCAGCAGTCACCGGGCGCAGGGGCGACAGCCCCAGCATTTT CASSHRAQGRQPQHF TRBJ1-5 TRBV28 - -
TGTGCCAGCAGCCCAATAGCGGGGGTTTACGAGCAGTACTTC CASSPIAGVYEQYF TRBJ2-7 TRBV5-4 - TRBD2
TGTGCCAGCAACCCTAGCGGGGGGGCCTGGGAGCAGTTCTTC CASNPSGGAWEQFF TRBJ2-1 TRBV6-6 - TRBD2
TGTGCCAGCAGTTACTCCGGGACAGGTCCGTGGCATTTT CASSYSGTGPWHF TRBJ1-5 TRBV6-6 - TRBD1
TGTGCCAGCAGTCCCCAACGAGGAGCCTATGGCTACACCTTC CASSPQRGAYGYTF TRBJ1-2 TRBV28 - -
TGTGCCGCATTGGAGAGGTCTGGAAACACCATATATTTT CAALERSGNTIYF TRBJ1-3 TRBV12-3/TRBV12-4 - -
TGTGCCAGCAGCCACGAGGGCTGGCGGGGATTCTCGTACGAGCAGTACTTC CASSHEGWRGFSYEQYF TRBJ2-7 TRBV11-2 - -
TGTGCTAGCAGCCTCGGGGGACCGACCGGGGAGCTGTTTTTT CASSLGGPTGELFF TRBJ2-2 TRBV7-7 - -
TGTGCCAGCAGCCCAGGACAGGGGAATGGCTACACCTTC CASSPGQGNGYTF TRBJ1-2 TRBV7-8 once TRBD1
TGTGCCAGCAGCTTGGCAGAGCGGGGGCAAGAGACCCAGTACTTC CASSLAERGQETQYF TRBJ2-5 TRBV7-2 - TRBD2
TGCGCCAGCAGCTTAGGGACAGGGGGCAATCAGCCCCAGCATTTT CASSLGTGGNQPQHF TRBJ1-5 TRBV5-1 - TRBD1
TGTGCCAGCAGCCCCGCCGCGGGATATCCCGGGGAGCTGTTTTTT CASSPAAGYPGELFF TRBJ2-2 TRBV7-9 - -
TGTGCCAGCGACAGGGACCTTGGGTCCTACAATGAGCAGTTCTTC CASDRDLGSYNEQFF TRBJ2-1 TRBV5-4 once TRBD1
TGTGCCAGCAGCTTCAAAACCAGGGGGTGGGGCAATCAGCCCCAGCATTTT CASSFKTRGWGNQPQHF TRBJ1-5 TRBV7-8 - TRBD1
TGTGCCAGCAGCTTCCGGGACAGGGGGATCGATGAGCAGTTCTTC CASSFRDRGIDEQFF TRBJ2-1 TRBV5-5 - TRBD1
TGTGCCAGCAGTTTCCGCGGACAGTTAAACACTGAAGCTTTCTTT CASSFRGQLNTEAFF TRBJ1-1 TRBV27 few -
TGCGCCAGCAGCCAAGATACGACAGGGACCAGAAAACTGTTTTTT CASSQDTTGTRKLFF TRBJ1-4 TRBV4-3 - TRBD1
TGTGCCAGCAGTTCCGCAGGGGTCACTGAAGCTTTCTTT CASSSAGVTEAFF TRBJ1-1 TRBV12-3/TRBV12-4 few -
TGTGCCAGCAGCGTACCAGGGGGCCAAGAGACCCAGTACTTC CASSVPGGQETQYF TRBJ2-5 TRBV5-5 - TRBD1
TGTGCCAGTAGTATAGGAGACAGCGATTCTCACTTC CASSIGDSDSHF TRBJ1-2 TRBV19 - -
TGCGCCAGCAAGGTGACAGGGAAAGTCGGGGAGCTGTTTTTT CASKVTGKVGELFF TRBJ2-2 TRBV5-1 - TRBD1
TGTGCCAGCAGCCCCGGGACAGGGGGCGCTGGCTACACCTTC CASSPGTGGAGYTF TRBJ1-2 TRBV7-2 - TRBD1